This T cell receptor (beta chain) was retrieved from a study of immune evolution from preneoplasia to lung adenocarcinoma. Study-level background: HLA loss of heterozygosity: around 6.5% AIS, about 15% MIA, about 35% ADC, none AAH.

Macro-dissection enriched premalignant or tumor cells before nucleic acid extraction. Findings and limits, study-wide: KRAS-mutant nodules had the highest T cell clonality. Top clone frequencies peaked in normal lung, apparently declining through invasive adenocarcinoma.

Germline CDR1 MNHNS, CDR2 SASEGT. CDR3 size: 15 residues. V lost 5 bases and J 7 bases, leaving 18 bases between the germline ends. Comment on this clone: Its antigen is currently unknown.

Clones were read by immunoSEQ multiplex PCR, and TCRdb kept only the in-frame ones, dropping some. The repertoire consists of about 9,800 clones, with more than 70% occurring once and the leading ten covering roughly 12%. This TCR was recovered from an elderly person with lung adenocarcinoma. The V call is TRBV6-1, the J call TRBJ2-1, with D tentatively TRBD1 (6 bases). Sample: FFPE lung adenocarcinoma in situ tissue. The CDR3 protein is CASSSTGTPGNEQFF. As DNA, the CDR3 is TGTGCCAGCAGTAGCACCGGGACACCGGGAAATGAGCAGTTCTTC.